This T cell receptor beta chain was sequenced in a study of Ad26.COV2.S vaccination and SARS-CoV-2 variants. Germline-derived CDR1 and CDR2 are SQVTM and ANQGSEA. With 1 base removed from V and 3 bases from J, the gap between germline ends came to 4 bases. This CDR3 is built from 11 residues. As regards this clone: Its antigen is currently unknown.

Overall study results and limits: The TCR breadth and depth analyses may have understated or missed part of the total T cell responses. Vaccine recipients showed a spike-specific TCR breadth that was higher than in placebo recipients.

Using immunoSEQ multiplex PCR, the repertoire was profiled, and TCRdb retains in-frame clones only, with some absent. In the table there are around 370,000 clones, about 91% of which are singletons. The chain joins TRBV29-1 to TRBJ2-7; D gene ambiguous. The material was peripheral blood, obtained after recovery from COVID-19. This clonotype was obtained from a human donor who had recovered from COVID-19. This CDR3 is CSVEGDYEQYF. The CDR3 DNA reads as TGCAGCGTTGAAGGGGACTACGAGCAGTACTTC.